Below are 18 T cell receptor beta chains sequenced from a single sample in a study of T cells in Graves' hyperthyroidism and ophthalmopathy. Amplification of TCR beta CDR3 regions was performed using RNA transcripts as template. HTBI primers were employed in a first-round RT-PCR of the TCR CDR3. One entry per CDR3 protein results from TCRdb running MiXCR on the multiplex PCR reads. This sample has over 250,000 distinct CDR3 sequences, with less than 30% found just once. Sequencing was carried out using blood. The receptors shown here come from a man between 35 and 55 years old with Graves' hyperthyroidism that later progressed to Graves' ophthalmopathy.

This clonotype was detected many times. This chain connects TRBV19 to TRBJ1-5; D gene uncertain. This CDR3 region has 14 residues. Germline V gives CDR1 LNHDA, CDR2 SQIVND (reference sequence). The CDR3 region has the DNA TGTGCGGAGAGGGCACCGAAGGCGGATCAGCCCCAGCATTTT. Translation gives CAERAPKADQPQHF.

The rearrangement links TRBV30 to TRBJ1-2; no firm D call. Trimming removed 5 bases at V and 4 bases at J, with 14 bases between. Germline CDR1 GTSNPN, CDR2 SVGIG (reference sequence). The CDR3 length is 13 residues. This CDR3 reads CAWAAWAGYGYTF. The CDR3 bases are TGTGCCTGGGCCGCTTGGGCAGGCTATGGCTACACCTTC.

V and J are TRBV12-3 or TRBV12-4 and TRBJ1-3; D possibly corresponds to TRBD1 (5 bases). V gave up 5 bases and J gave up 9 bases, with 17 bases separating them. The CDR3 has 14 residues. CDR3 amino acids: CASSTLRGYSTIYF. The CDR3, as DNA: TGTGCCAGCAGTACACTACGGGGGTATAGCACCATATATTTT.

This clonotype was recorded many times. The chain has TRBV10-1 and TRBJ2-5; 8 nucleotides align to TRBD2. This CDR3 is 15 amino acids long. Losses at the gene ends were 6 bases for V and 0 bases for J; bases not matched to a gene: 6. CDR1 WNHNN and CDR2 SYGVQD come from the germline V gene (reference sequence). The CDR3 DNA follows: TGCGCCAGCAGCACGGGACTAGTTAACCAAGAGACCCAGTACTTC. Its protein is CASSTGLVNQETQYF.

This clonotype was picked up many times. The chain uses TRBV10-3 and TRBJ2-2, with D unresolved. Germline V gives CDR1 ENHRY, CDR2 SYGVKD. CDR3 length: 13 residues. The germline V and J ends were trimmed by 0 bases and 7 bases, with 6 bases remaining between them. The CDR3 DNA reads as TGTGCCATCAGTGAGTCCATGAACGGGGAGCTGTTTTTT. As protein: CAISESMNGELFF.

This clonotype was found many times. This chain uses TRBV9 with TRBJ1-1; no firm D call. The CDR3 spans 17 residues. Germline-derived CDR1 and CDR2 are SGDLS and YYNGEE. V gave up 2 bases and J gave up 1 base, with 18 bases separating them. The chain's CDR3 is CASSVDARRVTNTEAFF. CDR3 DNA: TGTGCCAGCAGCGTCGATGCGAGACGGGTAACGAACACTGAAGCTTTCTTT.

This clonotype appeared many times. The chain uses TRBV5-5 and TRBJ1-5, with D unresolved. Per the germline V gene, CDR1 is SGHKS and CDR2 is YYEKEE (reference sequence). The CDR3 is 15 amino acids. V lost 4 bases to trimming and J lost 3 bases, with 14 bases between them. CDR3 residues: CASSHLQNLNQPQHF. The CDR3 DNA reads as TGTGCCAGCAGCCATCTTCAGAATCTCAATCAGCCCCAGCATTTT.

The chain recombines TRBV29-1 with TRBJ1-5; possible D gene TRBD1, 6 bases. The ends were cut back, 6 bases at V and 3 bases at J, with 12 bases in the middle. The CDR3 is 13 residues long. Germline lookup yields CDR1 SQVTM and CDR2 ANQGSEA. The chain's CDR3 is CSVRGGNNQPQHF. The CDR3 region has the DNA TGCAGCGTCAGAGGGGGGAACAATCAGCCCCAGCATTTT. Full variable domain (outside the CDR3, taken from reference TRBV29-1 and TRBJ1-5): SAVISQKPSRDICQRGTSLTIQCQVDSQVTMMFWYRQQPGQSLTLIATANQGSEATYESGFVIDKFPISRPNLTFSTLTVSNMSPEDSSIYLCSVRGGNNQPQHFGDGTRLSIL.

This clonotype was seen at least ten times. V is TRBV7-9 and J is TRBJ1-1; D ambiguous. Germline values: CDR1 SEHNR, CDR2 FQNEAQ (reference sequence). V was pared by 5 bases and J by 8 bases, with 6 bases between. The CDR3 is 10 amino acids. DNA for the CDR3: TGTGCCAGCAGCCAACAAGAAGCTTTCTTT. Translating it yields CASSQQEAFF.

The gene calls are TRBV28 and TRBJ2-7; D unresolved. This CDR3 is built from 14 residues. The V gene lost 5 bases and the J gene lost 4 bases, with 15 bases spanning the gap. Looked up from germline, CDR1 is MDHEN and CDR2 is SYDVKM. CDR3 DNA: TGTGCCAGCAGTCCCGCCATAAAACTTTACGAGCAGTACTTC. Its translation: CASSPAIKLYEQYF.

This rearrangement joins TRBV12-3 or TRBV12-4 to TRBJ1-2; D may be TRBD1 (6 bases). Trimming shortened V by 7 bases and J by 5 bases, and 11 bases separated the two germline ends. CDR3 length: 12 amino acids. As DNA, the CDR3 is TGTGCCAGCACCTTTGGACAGTATGGCTACACCTTC. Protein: CASTFGQYGYTF.

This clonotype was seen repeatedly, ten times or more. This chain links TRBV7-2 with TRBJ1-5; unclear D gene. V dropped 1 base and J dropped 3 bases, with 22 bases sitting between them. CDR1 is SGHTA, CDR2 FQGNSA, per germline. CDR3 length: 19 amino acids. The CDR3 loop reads CASSLEGGMTLTFNQPQHF. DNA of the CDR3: TGTGCCAGCAGCTTAGAAGGAGGGATGACCTTAACATTCAATCAGCCCCAGCATTTT.

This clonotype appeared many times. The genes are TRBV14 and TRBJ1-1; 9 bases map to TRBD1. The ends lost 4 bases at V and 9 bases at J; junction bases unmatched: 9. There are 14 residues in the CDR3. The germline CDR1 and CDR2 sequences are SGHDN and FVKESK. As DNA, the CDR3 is TGTGCCAGCAGCCGAACACTAGGGACAGGGAAAGCTTTCTTT. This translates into CASSRTLGTGKAFF.

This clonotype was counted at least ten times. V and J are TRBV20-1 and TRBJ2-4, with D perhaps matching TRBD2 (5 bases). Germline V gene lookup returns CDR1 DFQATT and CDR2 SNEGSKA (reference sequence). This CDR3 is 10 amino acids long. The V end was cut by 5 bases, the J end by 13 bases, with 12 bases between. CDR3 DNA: TGCAGTGCTCTGCCGGGAATACAGTACTTC. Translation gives CSALPGIQYF.

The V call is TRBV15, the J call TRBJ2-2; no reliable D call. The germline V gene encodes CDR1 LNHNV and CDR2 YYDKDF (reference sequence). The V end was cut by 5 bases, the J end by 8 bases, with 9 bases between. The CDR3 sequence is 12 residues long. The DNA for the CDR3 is TGTGCCACCAGCCGACTTGAGGGGGAGCTGTTTTTT. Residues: CATSRLEGELFF. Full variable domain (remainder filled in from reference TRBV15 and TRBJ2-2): DAMVIQNPRYQVTQFGKPVTLSCSQTLNHNVMYWYQQKSSQAPKLLFHYYDKDFNNEADTPDNFQSRRPNTSFCFLDIRSPGLGDTAMYLCATSRLEGELFFGEGSRLTVL.

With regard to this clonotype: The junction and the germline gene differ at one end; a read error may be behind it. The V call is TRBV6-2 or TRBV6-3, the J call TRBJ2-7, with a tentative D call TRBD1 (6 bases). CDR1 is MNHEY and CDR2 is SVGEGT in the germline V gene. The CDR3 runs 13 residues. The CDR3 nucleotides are TGTGCCAGCACCTTCGACAGGTTCTACGAGCGGTACTTC. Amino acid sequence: CASTFDRFYERYF.

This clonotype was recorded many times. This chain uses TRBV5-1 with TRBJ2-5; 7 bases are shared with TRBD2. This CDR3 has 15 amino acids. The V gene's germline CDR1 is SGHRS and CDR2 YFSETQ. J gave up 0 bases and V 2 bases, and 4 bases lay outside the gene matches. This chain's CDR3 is CASSFQGGYQETQYF. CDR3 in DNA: TGCGCCAGCAGCTTTCAGGGAGGGTACCAAGAGACCCAGTACTTC.

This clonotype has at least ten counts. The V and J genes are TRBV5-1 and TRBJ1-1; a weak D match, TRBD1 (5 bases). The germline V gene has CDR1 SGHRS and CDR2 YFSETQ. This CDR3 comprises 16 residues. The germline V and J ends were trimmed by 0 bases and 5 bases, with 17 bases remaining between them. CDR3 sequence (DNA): TGCGCCAGCAGCTTGGAGTTAGGGCAGGGTAATACTGAAGCTTTCTTT. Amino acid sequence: CASSLELGQGNTEAFF.